One sample yielded the 30 T cell receptor beta chains listed below, sequenced in a study of T cell repertoires in cytomegalovirus infection. MiXCR, run by TCRdb on the reads, gives a single entry per CDR3 protein. The data show about 490,000 distinct CDR3 sequences, with more than 15% seen just once and about 24% held by the top ten. Sequencing was done on a sample of CD8+ T cells from PBMCs. These receptors were obtained from a human donor in good health (CMV status not recorded). Some clones in this sample may be carry-over from other donors' samples.

This clonotype came up many times. The chain couples TRBV7-6 to TRBJ2-1, with D tentatively TRBD2 (6 bases). The length of the CDR3 is 15 residues. V gave up 0 bases and J gave up 5 bases, with 11 bases separating them. The germline gives CDR1 SGHVS, CDR2 FNYEAQ. This CDR3 is CASSLALALNNEQFF. The CDR3 DNA reads as TGTGCCAGCAGCTTAGCGCTAGCGTTGAACAATGAGCAGTTCTTC.

This clonotype was observed at least ten times. V and J are TRBV6-1 and TRBJ2-1, with D perhaps matching TRBD1 (6 bases). CDR1 and CDR2 (germline): MNHNS, SASEGT. The CDR3 contains 15 residues. The V gene lost 6 bases and the J gene lost 0 bases, with 12 bases spanning the gap. CDR3 residues: CASSYDRSSYNEQFF. The CDR3 DNA follows: TGTGCCAGCAGCTATGACAGGAGCTCCTACAATGAGCAGTTCTTC.

This clonotype was seen a few times. This chain links TRBV20-1 with TRBJ1-1, with D possibly TRBD1 on 5 matching bases. This CDR3 comprises 12 residues. Germline loops: CDR1 DFQATT, CDR2 SNEGSKA (reference sequence). Trimming left V 4 bases short and J 8 bases short, with 14 bases between. The CDR3 loop reads CSANKGVGEAFF. Written as DNA, the CDR3 is TGCAGTGCTAACAAAGGGGTGGGGGAAGCTTTCTTT.

This clonotype showed up many times. J is TRBJ1-5 and V is TRBV12-3 or TRBV12-4; no clear D gene. Deletions cut 5 bases from V and 4 bases from J, with 12 bases between. The CDR3 length is 14 residues. The CDR3 protein is CASSPGYGNQPQHF. CDR3 DNA: TGTGCCAGCAGTCCGGGCTACGGAAATCAGCCCCAGCATTTT.

This clonotype was seen many times. This sequence joins TRBV7-2 and TRBJ2-4; 8 nucleotides agree with TRBD2. Germline-derived CDR1 and CDR2 are SGHTA and FQGNSA. CDR3 length: 17 amino acids. V trimming: 2 bases; J trimming: 8 bases; junction bases outside the gene matches: 14. The CDR3 spells CASSLRPSPRGVDIQYF. CDR3 in DNA: TGTGCCAGCAGCTTACGGCCTTCTCCGCGGGGGGTGGACATTCAGTACTTC.

This clonotype has at least ten counts. The chain combines TRBV29-1 with TRBJ2-1; a possible D gene is TRBD1 (5 bases). Per the germline V gene, CDR1 is SQVTM and CDR2 is ANQGSEA. The CDR3 sequence is 15 residues long. Trimming shortened V by 3 bases and J by 0 bases, and 12 bases separated the two germline ends. CDR3 in amino acids: CSVDQGSSSYNEQFF. CDR3 sequence (DNA): TGCAGCGTTGATCAGGGATCTAGCTCCTACAATGAGCAGTTCTTC.

This rearrangement joins TRBV13 to TRBJ2-7, with a weak D call TRBD2 (7 bases). The V gene lost 5 bases and the J gene lost 4 bases, with 12 bases spanning the gap. This CDR3 has 13 amino acids. The germline gives CDR1 PRHDT, CDR2 FYEKMQ (reference sequence). Here the CDR3 reads CASSAGDIYEQYF. Written as DNA, the CDR3 is TGTGCCAGCAGCGCGGGGGACATTTACGAGCAGTACTTC.

In this sample, this clonotype turned up a few times. The V and J genes are TRBV29-1 and TRBJ1-2; no definite D call. Germline V CDR1 and CDR2: SQVTM, ANQGSEA. This CDR3 has 11 residues. With 2 bases removed from V and 5 bases from J, the gap between germline ends came to 6 bases. CDR3 protein: CSVEQRYGYTF. The CDR3 nucleotides are TGCAGCGTTGAACAGCGGTATGGCTACACCTTC.

V and J are TRBV19 and TRBJ2-7; a weak D match, TRBD2 (6 bases). There are 17 residues in the CDR3. Trimming left V 3 bases short and J 4 bases short, with 22 bases between. The germline gives CDR1 LNHDA, CDR2 SQIVND (reference sequence). CDR3 coding DNA: TGTGCCAGTAGTATTGGGGTAGCGGAGGAGGCGGCATACGAGCAGTACTTC. Its protein is CASSIGVAEEAAYEQYF. The whole variable domain, filled in from reference TRBV19 and TRBJ2-7, reads DGGITQSPKYLFRKEGQNVTLSCEQNLNHDAMYWYRQDPGQGLRLIYYSQIVNDFQKGDIAEGYSVSREKKESFPLTVTSAQKNPTAFYLCASSIGVAEEAAYEQYFGPGTRLTVT.

The chain is built from TRBV4-2 and TRBJ1-5; D ambiguous. The CDR3 sequence is 13 residues long. Trimming stripped 1 base from V and 8 bases from J, with 9 bases between. The V gene's germline CDR1 is LGHNA and CDR2 YNFKEQ. CDR3 coding DNA: TGTGCCAGCAGCCAAGGGGGTAGGAAGCCCCAGCATTTT. Protein: CASSQGGRKPQHF.

V gene TRBV28 combines with J gene TRBJ2-4; D is perhaps TRBD1 (6 bases). Trimming took 3 bases from V and 4 from J, leaving 19 bases between them. Germline CDR1 MDHEN, CDR2 SYDVKM. This CDR3 is built from 17 residues. The CDR3 region has the DNA TGTGCCAGCAGTTTCATCGACAGGACCATACGTAAAAACATTCAGTACTTC. The encoded protein is CASSFIDRTIRKNIQYF.

This clonotype was recorded a few times. The chain is built from TRBV5-1 and TRBJ2-1, with TRBD2 matching over 7 bases. Per germline, CDR1 SGHRS and CDR2 YFSETQ. Trimming at V came to 0 bases and at J to 2 bases, leaving 8 bases not matched to a gene. The CDR3 runs to 17 residues. The CDR3 spells CASSLANPGTTYNEQFF. In DNA, the CDR3 is TGCGCCAGCAGCTTGGCTAACCCCGGGACTACCTACAATGAGCAGTTCTTC.

Regarding this clonotype: A much larger clone is a single base away; this may be a read error. The chain links TRBV7-4 to TRBJ2-3, with D perhaps TRBD1 (6 bases). Germline V CDR1 and CDR2: SGHVT, SQSDAQ. This CDR3 spans 15 amino acids. CDR3: CDSSARDKFTDTQYF. CDR3 coding DNA: TGTGACAGCAGCGCTCGGGACAAATTCACAGATACGCAGTATTTT.

This clonotype came up many times. The rearrangement links TRBV7-9 to TRBJ2-3, with TRBD2 matching over 13 bases. Germline V CDR1 and CDR2: SEHNR, FQNEAQ (reference sequence). V was pared by 0 bases and J by 3 bases, with 3 bases of the junction left unmatched. The CDR3 covers 17 residues. The DNA for the CDR3 is TGTGCCAGCAGCTTAGCGACACTAGCGGGAGGGACAGATACGCAGTATTTT. It is translated as CASSLATLAGGTDTQYF.

J is TRBJ2-6 and V is TRBV5-4; D not certain. The V gene lost 0 bases and the J gene lost 3 bases, with 7 bases spanning the gap. Germline values: CDR1 SGHNT, CDR2 YYREEE (reference sequence). The CDR3 extends over 15 amino acids. The CDR3 reads CASSLAGFGANVLTF. The CDR3 DNA reads TGTGCCAGCAGCTTGGCCGGGTTTGGGGCCAACGTCCTGACTTTC.

This clonotype appeared a few times. The chain couples TRBV6-6 to TRBJ1-1; D perhaps matches TRBD1 (5 bases). There are 15 residues in the CDR3. Trimming shortened V by 6 bases and J by 5 bases, and 19 bases separated the two germline ends. CDR1 is MNHNY and CDR2 is SVGAGI in the germline V gene (reference sequence). CDR3 DNA: TGTGCCAGCAGGATCCCCGGGGCCGGAGAAACTGAAGCTTTCTTT. It yields the protein CASRIPGAGETEAFF.

In this sample, this clonotype turned up a few times. This chain links TRBV15 with TRBJ1-1, with D unclear. Looked up from germline, CDR1 is LNHNV and CDR2 is YYDKDF (reference sequence). The CDR3 sequence is 13 residues long. V was pared by 8 bases and J by 0 bases, with 10 bases between. In nucleotides, the CDR3 is TGTGCCACCGTTAGCAGTATGAACACTGAAGCTTTCTTT. Residues: CATVSSMNTEAFF. Looking up the rest from reference TRBV15 and TRBJ1-1 gives the full variable domain: DAMVIQNPRYQVTQFGKPVTLSCSQTLNHNVMYWYQQKSSQAPKLLFHYYDKDFNNEADTPDNFQSRRPNTSFCFLDIRSPGLGDTAMYLCATVSSMNTEAFFGQGTRLTVV.

In this sample, this clonotype turned up once. This may be a read error: a much more frequent sequence differs by one nucleotide. This rearrangement joins TRBV6-8 to TRBJ2-5; D uncertain. From germline, CDR1 is MNHGY and CDR2 SAAAGT. The CDR3 is 15 residues long. V lost 9 bases and J lost 0, with 17 bases in between. This CDR3 is CARSLQWDNQETQYF. CDR3 coding DNA: TGTGCCAGAAGCCTGCAGTGGGATAACCAAGAGACCCAGTACTTC.

This clonotype was seen ten or more times. This chain connects TRBV4-1 to TRBJ2-7; TRBD2 agrees at 11 bases. Looked up from germline, CDR1 is MGHRA and CDR2 is YSYEKL. The ends lost 0 bases at V and 2 bases at J; junction bases unmatched: 9. This CDR3 contains 18 residues. CDR3: CASSQEDVAGGMTYEQYF. For the CDR3, the DNA is TGCGCCAGCAGCCAAGAAGATGTAGCGGGGGGGATGACCTACGAGCAGTACTTC.

J is TRBJ1-2 and V is TRBV20-1; no firm D call. V lost 0 bases and J 6 bases, leaving 14 bases between the germline ends. The germline V gene has CDR1 DFQATT and CDR2 SNEGSKA (reference sequence). CDR3 length: 14 residues. The CDR3 region has the DNA TGCAGTGCTAGAGATCCCTTGTCCGGGAATGGCTACACCTTC. Its protein is CSARDPLSGNGYTF.

This clonotype was observed at least ten times. The gene calls are TRBV28 and TRBJ2-6; weak D call: TRBD1 (6 bases). This CDR3 contains 21 residues. Germline V CDR1 and CDR2: MDHEN, SYDVKM. Trimming stripped 4 bases from V and 0 bases from J, with 25 bases between. The CDR3 loop reads CASSSPRQEPSRYSGANVLTF. CDR3 DNA: TGTGCCAGCAGTTCCCCCCGACAGGAACCCTCGCGCTACTCTGGGGCCAACGTCCTGACTTTC. The full variable domain, completed using reference TRBV28 and TRBJ2-6, is DVKVTQSSRYLVKRTGEKVFLECVQDMDHENMFWYRQDPGLGLRLIYFSYDVKMKEKGDIPEGYSVSREKKERFSLILESASTNQTSMYLCASSSPRQEPSRYSGANVLTFGAGSRLTVL.

The rearrangement uses TRBV5-5 and TRBJ1-2; D may be TRBD1 (5 bases). There are 12 residues in the CDR3. Deletions cut 4 bases from V and 7 bases from J, with 11 bases between. Germline assignment: CDR1 SGHKS and CDR2 YYEKEE (reference sequence). The CDR3 DNA reads as TGTGCCAGCAGCATGTGGGGCGGTGGCTACACCTTC. It specifies CASSMWGGGYTF. Using reference TRBV5-5 and TRBJ1-2 for the parts outside the CDR3, the full variable domain is DAGVTQSPTHLIKTRGQQVTLRCSPISGHKSVSWYQQVLGQGPQFIFQYYEKEERGRGNFPDRFSARQFPNYSSELNVNALLLGDSALYLCASSMWGGGYTFGSGTRLTVV.

This chain links TRBV27 with TRBJ2-7; weak D call: TRBD2 (6 bases). Trimming took 6 bases from V and 2 from J, leaving 11 bases between them. The CDR3 consists of 13 residues. Germline V gene data show CDR1 as MNHEY and CDR2 as SMNVEV (reference sequence). Here the CDR3 DNA reads TGTGCCAGCAGCTTGACTAGAACCTACGAGCAGTACTTC. Amino acids: CASSLTRTYEQYF.

This clonotype was observed a few times. DNA for the CDR3: TGTGCCACCAGCAGAGATTGGTGGGCAGGGGGGACCACAGATACGCAGTATTTT. Residues: CATSRDWWAGGTTDTQYF. The rearrangement joins TRBV15 to TRBJ2-3; D is possibly TRBD1 (7 bases). The V gene's germline CDR1 is LNHNV and CDR2 YYDKDF (reference sequence). With 0 bases removed from V and 2 bases from J, the gap between germline ends came to 18 bases. The CDR3 sequence is 18 residues long. The full variable domain, with the rest looked up from reference TRBV15 and TRBJ2-3, is DAMVIQNPRYQVTQFGKPVTLSCSQTLNHNVMYWYQQKSSQAPKLLFHYYDKDFNNEADTPDNFQSRRPNTSFCFLDIRSPGLGDTAMYLCATSRDWWAGGTTDTQYFGPGTRLTVL.

This clonotype appeared many times. The V gene is TRBV7-3, the J gene TRBJ2-2, with D tentatively TRBD2 (6 bases). The V end was cut by 4 bases, the J end by 6 bases, with 6 bases between. The CDR3 is 12 residues long. The germline CDR1 and CDR2 sequences are SGHTA and FQGTGA. In nucleotides, the CDR3 is TGTGCCAGCAGCTCGGGGGCCGGGGAGCTGTTTTTT. This encodes CASSSGAGELFF.

This clonotype was seen many times. The J gene is TRBJ1-5, the V gene TRBV10-3; 10 bases are a match to TRBD1. CDR1 and CDR2 (germline): ENHRY, SYGVKD. Germline trimming cut 1 base from V and 7 bases from J; bases unmatched to any gene: 4. The CDR3 totals 15 residues. CDR3 loop: CAISEWGTGDQPQHF. Written as DNA, the CDR3 is TGTGCCATCAGTGAGTGGGGGACAGGGGACCAGCCCCAGCATTTT.

This clonotype was observed many times. V usage is TRBV12-3 or TRBV12-4 and J usage is TRBJ1-1, with a possible D match to TRBD1 (6 bases). The V end was cut by 5 bases, the J end by 4 bases, with 14 bases between. The CDR3 length is 14 residues. CDR3 bases: TGTGCCAGCAGTGGGGTGGACAGAGGCACTGAAGCTTTCTTT. Translating it yields CASSGVDRGTEAFF.

This clonotype was seen ten or more times. In DNA form, the CDR3 reads TGCAGTGTTCCCGAGGGGGATACGCAGTATTTT. Its translation is CSVPEGDTQYF. The chain joins TRBV20-1 to TRBJ2-3, with D perhaps TRBD1 or TRBD2 (5 bases each). V gave up 7 bases and J gave up 6 bases, with 11 bases separating them. The CDR3 covers 11 residues. Germline assignment: CDR1 DFQATT and CDR2 SNEGSKA (reference sequence).

This clonotype was observed a few times. The chain recombines TRBV5-8 with TRBJ2-5; the match to TRBD2 covers 12 bases. The V gene end was trimmed by 2 bases and the J gene end by 1 base; junction bases not matched to a gene: 3. Germline V gene sequence: CDR1 SGHTS, CDR2 YDEGEE. This CDR3 contains 16 residues. This CDR3 reads CASSFGTSGPQETQYF. The CDR3 DNA is TGTGCCAGCAGCTTTGGGACTAGCGGGCCCCAAGAGACCCAGTACTTC.

This clonotype was seen a few times. This chain uses TRBV5-4 with TRBJ2-3; the match to TRBD2 covers 10 bases. This CDR3 has 16 amino acids. Per germline, CDR1 SGHNT and CDR2 YYREEE (reference sequence). Germline trimming cut 1 base from V and 5 bases from J; bases unmatched to any gene: 7. For the CDR3, the DNA is TGTGCCAGCAGCTTGACTAGCGGGAATCAAATAGATACGCAGTATTTT. Translated, it gives CASSLTSGNQIDTQYF.